This T cell receptor beta chain was observed in a study of Graves' ophthalmopathy and Graves' hyperthyroidism. Study in general: Stable hyperthyroidism meant no progression to ophthalmopathy within 18 months of follow-up. General study points: Progression of ophthalmopathy was predicted by the model with about 67% sensitivity and roughly 78% specificity.

About this clonotype: Its antigen is as yet unknown. The CDR3 ends on some other residue instead of the conserved phenylalanine or tryptophan, so this is likely a read error. The DNA is left out, because the CDR3 cannot be placed on it with certainty; the CDR3 is given as TCRdb lists it.

Aged 18 to 65, hyperthyroidism patients had been newly diagnosed, with under 2 months' duration. The CDR3 spans 12 amino acids, including both terminal residues. Germline V gene lookup returns CDR1 SGHTA and CDR2 FQGNSA. RNA transcripts were the source from which TCR beta CDR3 regions were amplified. HTBI primers primed a first-round RT-PCR, and a second-round multiplex PCR followed. One entry per CDR3 protein, called by TCRdb with MiXCR from the multiplex PCR reads. The top ten clones hold around 4.6% of a sample with 560,000 or so distinct CDR3 sequences, about two fifths of them seen once. The sequence was obtained from an adult man with Graves' hyperthyroidism. The source material was peripheral blood or thyroid tissue (not recorded which). This rearrangement joins TRBV7-2 to TRBJ2-5; TRBD1, the D gene given by the table, was not confirmed from the DNA. CDR3: CASSLVWDTTNT.